The next 29 T cell receptor beta chains were all read from a single sample in a study of human versus mouse CDR3 diversity and MHC coevolution. Data came from immunoSEQ multiplex PCR; TCRdb stores just in-frame clones and leaves some out. Here the sample spans around 74,000 clones, roughly 92% being singletons. The specimen was naive CD4+ T cells from blood. Subset described: CD45RO-negative CD62L-positive naive CD4 T cells. The source of these receptors is a person between 25 and 75 years old in good health.

The rearrangement joins TRBV28 to TRBJ2-2; TRBD1 matches at 12 bases. From germline, CDR1 is MDHEN and CDR2 SYDVKM. Germline trimming cut 9 bases from V and 3 bases from J; bases unmatched to any gene: 5. This CDR3 region has 15 residues. The CDR3 loop is CASRDRGRDTGELFF. The CDR3 DNA follows: TGTGCCAGTCGGGACAGGGGGCGAGACACCGGGGAGCTGTTTTTT.

This clone has a handful of counts. The chain links TRBV6-1 to TRBJ2-4; weak D call: TRBD1 (6 bases). The CDR3 sequence is 14 residues long. Germline-derived CDR1 and CDR2 are MNHNS and SASEGT. V was clipped by 7 bases and J by 6 bases, with 16 bases between them. The CDR3 DNA follows: TGTGCCAGCACCACAGACAGGATAGGAAACATTCAGTACTTC. Its translation: CASTTDRIGNIQYF.

The chain couples TRBV19 to TRBJ1-1; tentative D call: TRBD1 (5 bases). V shed 3 bases and J shed 3 bases, with 14 bases lying between them. Germline lookup yields CDR1 LNHDA and CDR2 SQIVND (reference sequence). The CDR3 consists of 15 residues. DNA of the CDR3: TGTGCCAGTAGTATTCTTTGGGGAGGGGACACTGAAGCTTTCTTT. Translated, it gives CASSILWGGDTEAFF. Supplemented by reference TRBV19 and TRBJ1-1, the full variable domain reads DGGITQSPKYLFRKEGQNVTLSCEQNLNHDAMYWYRQDPGQGLRLIYYSQIVNDFQKGDIAEGYSVSREKKESFPLTVTSAQKNPTAFYLCASSILWGGDTEAFFGQGTRLTVV.

The J gene is TRBJ1-2, the V gene TRBV19, with a tentative D call TRBD1 (6 bases). V was clipped by 5 bases and J by 3 bases, with 19 bases between them. CDR1 is LNHDA and CDR2 is SQIVND in the germline V gene (reference sequence). There are 16 residues in the CDR3. CDR3 bases: TGTGCCAGTAGTCACCCCCTGAGGGGGAACCACTATGGCTACACCTTC. It encodes CASSHPLRGNHYGYTF. The whole variable domain, filled in from reference TRBV19 and TRBJ1-2, reads DGGITQSPKYLFRKEGQNVTLSCEQNLNHDAMYWYRQDPGQGLRLIYYSQIVNDFQKGDIAEGYSVSREKKESFPLTVTSAQKNPTAFYLCASSHPLRGNHYGYTFGSGTRLTVV.

This chain uses TRBV27 with TRBJ1-1; no clear D gene. The germline gives CDR1 MNHEY, CDR2 SMNVEV (reference sequence). This CDR3 is 13 amino acids long. V gave up 6 bases and J gave up 1 base, with 9 bases separating them. The CDR3 region has the DNA TGTGCCAGCAGGCGTCTAGGGAACACTGAAGCTTTCTTT. Its protein is CASRRLGNTEAFF.

Regarding this clone: Compared with germline, one end of the junction differs, possibly owing to a read error. V gene TRBV6-1 combines with J gene TRBJ2-7; a possible D gene is TRBD1 (6 bases). The germline V gene has CDR1 MNHNS and CDR2 SASEGT. The CDR3 contains 13 residues. CDR3 sequence: CASREDRLSEQYF. CDR3 sequence (DNA): TGTGCCAGCAGAGAAGACAGGCTCTCCGAGCAGTACTTC.

This clone was seen a handful of times. The genes are TRBV10-3 and TRBJ1-5, with unresolved D. The CDR3 totals 16 residues. Trimming took off 0 bases at V and 0 bases at J, with 9 bases between the two ends. Germline V CDR1 and CDR2: ENHRY, SYGVKD. For the CDR3, the DNA is TGTGCCATCAGTGAGTCGCCTAGTAATAGCAATCAGCCCCAGCATTTT. This translates into CAISESPSNSNQPQHF.

The CDR3 DNA follows: TGTGCCAGTAGTCGATACCCGGGACAGGGACCTAGCTTAGAGGAAGGCAATCAGCCCCAGCATTTT. Its translation is CASSRYPGQGPSLEEGNQPQHF. The V gene is TRBV19, the J gene TRBJ1-5, with TRBD1 matching over 9 bases. Trimming removed 5 bases from V and 2 bases from J; junction bases left unmatched: 25. The germline CDR1 and CDR2 sequences are LNHDA and SQIVND (reference sequence). The CDR3 totals 22 residues.

This sequence joins TRBV6-6 and TRBJ2-7, with TRBD2 identical over 9 bases. The CDR3 has 15 residues. The J segment lost 0 bases and the V segment lost 5 bases, leaving 5 bases of the junction unmatched. Germline V lookup: CDR1 MNHNY, CDR2 SVGAGI (reference sequence). The CDR3 coding sequence is TGTGCCAGCAGTGATAGCGGGGGTAGCTCCTACGAGCAGTACTTC. Translation: CASSDSGGSSYEQYF.

The rearrangement links TRBV27 to TRBJ2-7, with TRBD1 identical over 9 bases. The CDR3 length is 16 residues. V shed 4 bases and J 6 bases; nucleotides not matched to a gene: 13. The V gene's germline CDR1 is MNHEY and CDR2 SMNVEV (reference sequence). CDR3 coding DNA: TGTGCCAGCAGTTCTACGGCCGGGACAGGGAGAGGCGAGCAGTACTTC. Translating it yields CASSSTAGTGRGEQYF.

The rearrangement uses TRBV18 and TRBJ2-7; D not resolved. The germline gives CDR1 KGHSH, CDR2 LQKENI. CDR3 length: 12 amino acids. The V end was cut by 6 bases, the J end by 0 bases, with 6 bases between. CDR3 protein: CASSLVSYEQYF. The CDR3 DNA is TGTGCCAGCTCCCTTGTCTCCTACGAGCAGTACTTC.

The chain has TRBV5-1 and TRBJ2-1; a weak D match, TRBD2 (6 bases). Trimming left V 4 bases short and J 3 bases short, with 11 bases between. Germline loops: CDR1 SGHRS, CDR2 YFSETQ. CDR3 length: 14 amino acids. CDR3 amino acids: CASSVDGGYNEQFF. DNA of the CDR3: TGCGCCAGCAGCGTGGACGGGGGCTACAATGAGCAGTTCTTC.

The chain carries TRBV28 and TRBJ1-6; TRBD1 matches at 7 bases. This CDR3 is built from 14 residues. Trimming at V came to 5 bases and at J to 9 bases, leaving 7 bases not matched to a gene. The germline gives CDR1 MDHEN, CDR2 SYDVKM. CDR3 sequence: CASSLTGVSSPLHF. The DNA for the CDR3 is TGTGCCAGCAGTCTCACAGGGGTTAGTTCACCCCTCCACTTT.

The rearrangement links TRBV2 to TRBJ2-1; 7 bases match TRBD2. CDR1 and CDR2 (germline): SNHLY, FYNNEI. This CDR3 has 15 amino acids. Trimming removed 2 bases from V and 3 bases from J; junction bases left unmatched: 4. CDR3 residues: CASSELAALYNEQFF. As DNA, the CDR3 is TGTGCCAGCAGTGAACTAGCGGCCCTCTACAATGAGCAGTTCTTC.

This chain joins TRBV6-1 and TRBJ1-1; 7 bases align to TRBD1. With 6 bases clipped from V and 4 bases from J, the junction kept 5 bases outside the gene matches. CDR1 is MNHNS and CDR2 is SASEGT in the germline V gene. CDR3 length equals 13 residues. This chain's CDR3 is CASRGTGVTEAFF. CDR3 in DNA: TGTGCCAGCAGGGGAACAGGGGTCACTGAAGCTTTCTTT.

The chain recombines TRBV28 with TRBJ1-4, with 7 nucleotides matching TRBD1. Germline V gives CDR1 MDHEN, CDR2 SYDVKM. CDR3 length: 14 residues. J was trimmed by 5 bases and V by 6 bases; bases with no gene match: 6. The CDR3 sequence is CASSSTGRNEKLFF. The DNA of the CDR3 is TGTGCCAGCAGCTCGACAGGGCGCAATGAAAAACTGTTTTTT.

This chain joins TRBV10-3 and TRBJ1-1; possibly TRBD1 for D (5 bases). There are 18 residues in the CDR3. The V end lost 0 bases, the J end lost 7 bases, and 24 bases lay between the germline ends. Germline V gene data show CDR1 as ENHRY and CDR2 as SYGVKD. In nucleotides, the CDR3 is TGTGCCATCAGTGAGTCGATCTCCCGCGTTTGGGGGGTTGATGAAGCTTTCTTT. Translated, it gives CAISESISRVWGVDEAFF.

The rearrangement uses TRBV2 and TRBJ2-7; 7 positions agree with TRBD1. In germline, CDR1 is SNHLY, CDR2 FYNNEI. There are 15 residues in the CDR3. J was trimmed by 1 base and V by 7 bases; bases with no gene match: 10. This chain's CDR3 is CASTQPGQASYEQYF. The CDR3 DNA reads TGTGCCAGCACCCAACCAGGACAGGCATCCTACGAGCAGTACTTC.

The rearrangement joins TRBV27 to TRBJ2-5; D is uncertain. Trimming cost V 3 bases and J 2 bases, with 13 bases left between them. There are 15 residues in the CDR3. The V gene's germline CDR1 is MNHEY and CDR2 SMNVEV (reference sequence). The CDR3 region is CASSLIEHEQETQYF. CDR3 coding DNA: TGTGCCAGCAGTTTGATTGAGCACGAACAAGAGACCCAGTACTTC.

The V and J genes are TRBV4-1 and TRBJ2-7; TRBD1 matches 7 bases. V trimming: 0 bases; J trimming: 6 bases; junction bases outside the gene matches: 11. This CDR3 is 16 amino acids long. Germline assignment: CDR1 MGHRA and CDR2 YSYEKL. CDR3 sequence (DNA): TGCGCCAGCAGCCAAGATCTGACGACAGGGTGGTCCGAGCAGTACTTC. Protein: CASSQDLTTGWSEQYF.

With respect to this clone: The sample carries other DNA sequences with the same CDR3. The chain recombines TRBV11-2 with TRBJ2-5, with D perhaps TRBD1 (6 bases). CDR3 size: 14 residues. Germline V CDR1 and CDR2: SGHAT, FQNNGV. The ends were cut back, 1 base at V and 2 bases at J, with 8 bases in the middle. The CDR3 nucleotides are TGTGCCAGCAGCTTAGGCAGGGGTCAAGAGACCCAGTACTTC. The encoded protein is CASSLGRGQETQYF.

The CDR3 loop is CASTTPQDRGRIGGYTF. CDR3 bases: TGTGCCAGCACGACCCCTCAGGACAGGGGGCGCATTGGTGGCTACACCTTC. The rearrangement uses TRBV28 and TRBJ1-2; 11 positions agree with TRBD1. The CDR3 extends over 17 amino acids. After removal of 7 bases from V and 7 bases from J, the junction contained 17 bases not matched to a gene. Germline CDR1 reads MDHEN; CDR2 reads SYDVKM.

The chain is built from TRBV25-1 and TRBJ2-7; 10 positions agree with TRBD1. This CDR3 has 16 amino acids. J lost 2 bases, V lost 6 bases, and 10 bases had no gene match. CDR1 MGHDK and CDR2 SYGVNS come from the germline V gene. The CDR3 here is CASRKLTGTGAYEQYF. As DNA, the CDR3 is TGTGCCAGCAGGAAACTGACCGGGACAGGGGCCTACGAGCAGTACTTC.

This clone was picked up one time. The chain is built from TRBV30 and TRBJ2-7; D might be TRBD1 (5 bases). The length of the CDR3 is 14 residues. With 0 bases removed from V and 2 bases from J, the gap between germline ends came to 11 bases. Germline-derived CDR1 and CDR2 are GTSNPN and SVGIG (reference sequence). The CDR3 spells CAWSVKDTAYEQYF. CDR3 coding DNA: TGTGCCTGGAGTGTAAAGGACACAGCCTACGAGCAGTACTTC.

The genes are TRBV10-2 and TRBJ1-4; no firm D call. V shed 2 bases and J shed 0 bases, with 10 bases lying between them. The CDR3 totals 16 residues. From germline, CDR1 is WSHSY and CDR2 SAAADI. The CDR3 reads CASSEPARATNEKLFF. The CDR3, as DNA: TGCGCCAGCAGTGAGCCCGCGAGGGCAACTAATGAAAAACTGTTTTTT.

The chain uses TRBV10-1 and TRBJ2-7, with TRBD2 matching 13 bases. V dropped 6 bases and J dropped 5; count of bases not matched to a gene: 7. Germline-derived CDR1 and CDR2 are WNHNN and SYGVQD (reference sequence). The CDR3 is 15 amino acids. CDR3 DNA sequence: TGCGCCAGCAGCGGGGGACTAGCGGGGACGAACGAGCAGTACTTC. Its protein product is CASSGGLAGTNEQYF.

V usage is TRBV5-6 and J usage is TRBJ1-1; D gene ambiguous. V lost 2 bases and J 0 bases, leaving 5 bases between the germline ends. The CDR3 is 13 residues long. Germline V gives CDR1 SGHDT, CDR2 YYEEEE. CDR3 DNA sequence: TGTGCCAGCAGCTTAAACATGAACACTGAAGCTTTCTTT. Residues: CASSLNMNTEAFF.

The V and J genes are TRBV18 and TRBJ2-1, with D possibly matching TRBD2 (5 bases). Trimming left V 2 bases short and J 6 bases short, with 11 bases between. The CDR3 length is 14 residues. The V gene's germline CDR1 is KGHSH and CDR2 LQKENI. CDR3 bases: TGTGCCAGCTCACCATCTGCGCGGGCCAATGAGCAGTTCTTC. This gives the protein CASSPSARANEQFF.

DNA of the CDR3: TGTGCCAGCAGTTTGTCAGGGGGCAGGAACGAGCAGTACTTC. Amino acids: CASSLSGGRNEQYF. The chain has TRBV28 and TRBJ2-7; 8 bases map to TRBD1. J was trimmed by 5 bases and V by 3 bases; bases with no gene match: 6. The length of the CDR3 is 14 residues. CDR1 and CDR2 (germline): MDHEN, SYDVKM.